This T cell receptor beta chain appears in the sequencing data of a study of tissue T cells after allogeneic stem cell transplantation. V lost 7 bases, J lost 1 base, and 8 bases lay in between. The CDR3 consists of 12 residues. Median post-mortem interval was about 9.8 hours for GI, liver, skin and lymphoid tissues. Data came from immunoSEQ multiplex PCR; TCRdb stores just in-frame clones and leaves some out. This sample has 5,000 to 6,000 clones, with about 72% found just once. This chain connects TRBV23-1 to TRBJ2-7; D ambiguous. TRBV23-1 qualifies as an ORF whose function is uncertain. This TCR was sampled from a female donor of 60 years or more with lung cancer. Specimen: tissue from the colon, collected at autopsy. The chain's CDR3 is CASTSRSYEQYF. As DNA, the CDR3 is TGCGCCAGCACCTCCCGTTCCTACGAGCAGTACTTC.